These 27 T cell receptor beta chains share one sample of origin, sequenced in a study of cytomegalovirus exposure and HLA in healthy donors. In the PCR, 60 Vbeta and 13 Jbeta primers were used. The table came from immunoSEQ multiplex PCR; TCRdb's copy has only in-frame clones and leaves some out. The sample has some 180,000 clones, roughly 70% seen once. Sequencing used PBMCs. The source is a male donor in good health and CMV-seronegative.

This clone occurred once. CDR3 DNA: TGTGCCAGCAGCGTGGGGGGGTCAGGGGCTGGAAACACCATATATTTT. It specifies CASSVGGSGAGNTIYF. The chain is built from TRBV28 and TRBJ1-3, with TRBD1 as a possible D gene (6 bases). V lost 6 bases and J 2 bases, leaving 17 bases between the germline ends. Germline V gives CDR1 MDHEN, CDR2 SYDVKM. The CDR3 has 16 residues.

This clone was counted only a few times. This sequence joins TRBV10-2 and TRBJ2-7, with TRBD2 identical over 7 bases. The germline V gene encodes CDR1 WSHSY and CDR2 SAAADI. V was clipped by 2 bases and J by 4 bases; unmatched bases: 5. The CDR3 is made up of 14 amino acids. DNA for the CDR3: TGCGCCAGCAGTGAGCTAGCGGAACGTTACGAGCAGTACTTC. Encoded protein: CASSELAERYEQYF.

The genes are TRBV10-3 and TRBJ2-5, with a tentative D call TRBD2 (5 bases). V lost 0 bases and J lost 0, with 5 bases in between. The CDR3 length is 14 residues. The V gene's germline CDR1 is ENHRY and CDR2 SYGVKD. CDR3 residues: CAISESRDQETQYF. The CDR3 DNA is TGTGCCATCAGTGAGTCGAGGGACCAAGAGACCCAGTACTTC.

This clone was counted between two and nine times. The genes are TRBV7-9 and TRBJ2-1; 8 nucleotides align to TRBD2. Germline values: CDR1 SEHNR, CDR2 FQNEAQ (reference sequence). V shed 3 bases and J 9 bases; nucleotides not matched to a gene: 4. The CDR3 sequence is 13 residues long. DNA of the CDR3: TGTGCCAGCAGCTTTAGCGGGATAATTGAGCAGTTCTTC. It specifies CASSFSGIIEQFF.

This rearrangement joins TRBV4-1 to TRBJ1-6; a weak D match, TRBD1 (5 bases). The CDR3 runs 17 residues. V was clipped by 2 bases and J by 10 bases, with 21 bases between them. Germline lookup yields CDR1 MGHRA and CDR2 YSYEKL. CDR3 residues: CASSQTSTVNLGSPLHF. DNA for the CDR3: TGCGCCAGCAGCCAAACTTCGACAGTTAACCTGGGGTCACCCCTCCACTTT.

In DNA, the CDR3 is TGTGCCAGCAAGGAAGGGAGGAGGGGGGGTAATCAGCCCCAGCATTTT. The encoded protein is CASKEGRRGGNQPQHF. The rearrangement links TRBV2 to TRBJ1-5, with D perhaps TRBD1 (6 bases). V shed 7 bases and J shed 4 bases, with 20 bases lying between them. The CDR3 has 16 residues. CDR1 and CDR2 (germline): SNHLY, FYNNEI.

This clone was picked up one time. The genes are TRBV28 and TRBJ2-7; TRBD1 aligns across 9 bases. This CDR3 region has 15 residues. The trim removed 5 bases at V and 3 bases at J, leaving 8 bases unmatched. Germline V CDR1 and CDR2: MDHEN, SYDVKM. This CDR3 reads CASSEPSTGGYEQYF. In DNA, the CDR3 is TGTGCCAGCAGTGAACCGTCGACAGGGGGCTACGAGCAGTACTTC.

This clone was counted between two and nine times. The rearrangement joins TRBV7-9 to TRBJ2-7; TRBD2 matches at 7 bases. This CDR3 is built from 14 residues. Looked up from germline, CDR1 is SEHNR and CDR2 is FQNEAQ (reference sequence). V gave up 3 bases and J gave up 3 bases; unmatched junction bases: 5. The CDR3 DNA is TGTGCCAGCAGCTTCGGCGGGAGCAGCTACGAGCAGTACTTC. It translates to CASSFGGSSYEQYF.

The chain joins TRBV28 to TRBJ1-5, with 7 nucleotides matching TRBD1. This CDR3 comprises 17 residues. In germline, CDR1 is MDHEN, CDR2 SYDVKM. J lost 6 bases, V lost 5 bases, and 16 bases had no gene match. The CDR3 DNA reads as TGTGCCAGCAGTCCCTCCCCCCGGGACAGCGGCGGTCAGCCCCAGCATTTT. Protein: CASSPSPRDSGGQPQHF.

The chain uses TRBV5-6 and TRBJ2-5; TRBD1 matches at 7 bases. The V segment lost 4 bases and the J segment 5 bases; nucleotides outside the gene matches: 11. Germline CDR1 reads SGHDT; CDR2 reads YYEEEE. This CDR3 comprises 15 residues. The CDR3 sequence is CASSESTGDGETQYF. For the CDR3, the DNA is TGTGCCAGCAGCGAGTCAACAGGGGACGGGGAGACCCAGTACTTC.

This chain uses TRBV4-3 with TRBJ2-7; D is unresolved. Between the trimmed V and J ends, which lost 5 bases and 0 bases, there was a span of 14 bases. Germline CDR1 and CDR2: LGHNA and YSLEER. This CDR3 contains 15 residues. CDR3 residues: CASSAAAASSYEQYF. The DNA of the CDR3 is TGCGCCAGCAGCGCTGCGGCAGCGAGCTCCTACGAGCAGTACTTC.

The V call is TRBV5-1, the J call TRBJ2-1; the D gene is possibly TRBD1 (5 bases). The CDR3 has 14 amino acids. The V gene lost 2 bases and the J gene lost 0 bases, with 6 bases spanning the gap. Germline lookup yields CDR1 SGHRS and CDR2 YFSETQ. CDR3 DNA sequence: TGCGCCAGCAGCTTTGACAGCTCCTACAATGAGCAGTTCTTC. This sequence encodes CASSFDSSYNEQFF.

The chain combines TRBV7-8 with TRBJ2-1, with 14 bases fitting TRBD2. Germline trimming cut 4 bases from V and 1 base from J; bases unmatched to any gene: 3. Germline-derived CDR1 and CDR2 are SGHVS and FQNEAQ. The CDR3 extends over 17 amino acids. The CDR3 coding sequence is TGTGCCAGCAGCTCCGGGACTAGCGGGAGTTCCTACAATGAGCAGTTCTTC. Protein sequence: CASSSGTSGSSYNEQFF.

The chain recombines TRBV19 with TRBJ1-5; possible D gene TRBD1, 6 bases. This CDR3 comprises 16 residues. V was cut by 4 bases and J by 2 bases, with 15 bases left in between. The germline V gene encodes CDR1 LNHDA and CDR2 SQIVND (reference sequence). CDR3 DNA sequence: TGTGCCAGTAGTACTTACAGGGATTTTGGCAATCAGCCCCAGCATTTT. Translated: CASSTYRDFGNQPQHF.

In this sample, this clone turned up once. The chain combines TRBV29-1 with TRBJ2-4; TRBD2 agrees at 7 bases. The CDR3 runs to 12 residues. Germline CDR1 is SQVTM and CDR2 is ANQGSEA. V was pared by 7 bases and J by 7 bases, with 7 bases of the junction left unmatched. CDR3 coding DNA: TGCAGCGCCAGGGAGGGACGGAACATTCAGTACTTC. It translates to CSAREGRNIQYF.

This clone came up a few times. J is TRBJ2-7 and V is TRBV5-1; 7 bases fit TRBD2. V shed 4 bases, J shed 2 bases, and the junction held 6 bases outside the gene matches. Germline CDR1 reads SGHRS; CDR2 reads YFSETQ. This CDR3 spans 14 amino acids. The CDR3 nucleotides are TGCGCCAGCAGCCCGGGAACTAGCGCCTACGAGCAGTACTTC. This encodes CASSPGTSAYEQYF.

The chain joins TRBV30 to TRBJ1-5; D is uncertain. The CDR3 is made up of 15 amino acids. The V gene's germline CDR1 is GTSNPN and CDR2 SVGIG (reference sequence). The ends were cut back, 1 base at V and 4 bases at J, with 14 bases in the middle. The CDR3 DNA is TGTGCCTGGAGTGACCTACAACTCGGGAATCAGCCCCAGCATTTT. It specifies CAWSDLQLGNQPQHF.

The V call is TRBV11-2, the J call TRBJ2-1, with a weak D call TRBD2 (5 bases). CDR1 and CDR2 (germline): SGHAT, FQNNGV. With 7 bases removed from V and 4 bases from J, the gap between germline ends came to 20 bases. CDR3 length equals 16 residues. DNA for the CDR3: TGTGCCAGCACCCCCCTGAGGTGGGAGAATTACAATGAGCAGTTCTTC. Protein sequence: CASTPLRWENYNEQFF. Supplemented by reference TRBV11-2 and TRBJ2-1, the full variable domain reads EAGVAQSPRYKIIEKRQSVAFWCNPISGHATLYWYQQILGQGPKLLIQFQNNGVVDDSQLPKDRFSAERLKGVDSTLKIQPAKLEDSAVYLCASTPLRWENYNEQFFGPGTRLTVL.

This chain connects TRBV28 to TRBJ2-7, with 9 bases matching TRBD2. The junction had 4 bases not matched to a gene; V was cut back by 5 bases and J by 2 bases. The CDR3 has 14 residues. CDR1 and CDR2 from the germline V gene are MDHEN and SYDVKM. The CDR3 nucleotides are TGTGCCAGCAGTCTTATAGCGGGGGCCTACGAGCAGTACTTC. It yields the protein CASSLIAGAYEQYF.

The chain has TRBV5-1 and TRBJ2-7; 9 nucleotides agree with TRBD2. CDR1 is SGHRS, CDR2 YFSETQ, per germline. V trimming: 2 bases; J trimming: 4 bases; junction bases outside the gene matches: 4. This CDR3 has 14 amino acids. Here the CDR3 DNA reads TGCGCCAGCAGCTTTAGCGGGAGTATTTACGAGCAGTACTTC. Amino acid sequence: CASSFSGSIYEQYF.

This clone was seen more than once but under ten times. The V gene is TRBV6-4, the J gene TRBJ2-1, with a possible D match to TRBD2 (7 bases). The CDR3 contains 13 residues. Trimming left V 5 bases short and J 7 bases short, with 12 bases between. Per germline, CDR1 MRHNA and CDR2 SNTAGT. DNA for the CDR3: TGTGCCAGCAGTATACAGGGAGGGAATGAGCAGTTCTTC. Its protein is CASSIQGGNEQFF.

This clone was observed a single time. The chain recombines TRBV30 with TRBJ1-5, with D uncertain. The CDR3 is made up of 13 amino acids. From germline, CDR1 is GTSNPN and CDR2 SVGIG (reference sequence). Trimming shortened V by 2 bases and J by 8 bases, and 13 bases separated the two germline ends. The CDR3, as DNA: TGTGCCTGGAGTTTAGAGCCCCATGAGCCCCAGCATTTT. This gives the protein CAWSLEPHEPQHF.

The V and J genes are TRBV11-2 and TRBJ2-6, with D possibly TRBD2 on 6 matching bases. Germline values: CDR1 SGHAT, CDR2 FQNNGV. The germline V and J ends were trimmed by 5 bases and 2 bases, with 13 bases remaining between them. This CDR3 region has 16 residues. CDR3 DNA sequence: TGTGCCAGCAGCCCGTGGGGGGACGCTGGGGCCAACGTCCTGACTTTC. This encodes CASSPWGDAGANVLTF.

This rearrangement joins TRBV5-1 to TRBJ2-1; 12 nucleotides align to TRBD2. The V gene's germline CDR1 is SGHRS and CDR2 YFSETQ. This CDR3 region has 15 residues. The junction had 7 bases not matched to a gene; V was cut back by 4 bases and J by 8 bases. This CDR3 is CASSPSGRAGDEQFF. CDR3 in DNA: TGCGCCAGCAGCCCTAGCGGGAGGGCGGGTGATGAGCAGTTCTTC.

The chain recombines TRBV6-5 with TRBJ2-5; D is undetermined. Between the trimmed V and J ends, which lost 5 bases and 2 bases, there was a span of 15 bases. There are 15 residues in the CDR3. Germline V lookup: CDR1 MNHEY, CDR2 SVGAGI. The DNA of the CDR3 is TGTGCCAGCAGTCCACGCCGAGGTTTGCAAGAGACCCAGTACTTC. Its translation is CASSPRRGLQETQYF.

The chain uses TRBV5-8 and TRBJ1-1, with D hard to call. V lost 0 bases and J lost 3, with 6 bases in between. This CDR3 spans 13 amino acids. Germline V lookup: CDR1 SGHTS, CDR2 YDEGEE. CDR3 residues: CASSLGSYTEAFF. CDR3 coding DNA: TGTGCCAGCAGCTTGGGTAGTTACACTGAAGCTTTCTTT.

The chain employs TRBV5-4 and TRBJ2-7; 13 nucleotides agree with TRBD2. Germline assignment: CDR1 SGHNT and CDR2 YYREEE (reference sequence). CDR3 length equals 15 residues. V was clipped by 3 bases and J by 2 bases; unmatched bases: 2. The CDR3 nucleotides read TGTGCCAGCAGCTCCGGACTAGCGGGGGCCTACGAGCAGTACTTC. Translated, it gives CASSSGLAGAYEQYF.